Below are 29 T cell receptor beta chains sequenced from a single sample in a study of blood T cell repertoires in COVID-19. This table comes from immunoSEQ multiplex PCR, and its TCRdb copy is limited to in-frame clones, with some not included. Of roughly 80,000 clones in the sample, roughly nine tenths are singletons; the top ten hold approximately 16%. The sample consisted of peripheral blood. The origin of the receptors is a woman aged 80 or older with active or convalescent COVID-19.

As DNA, the CDR3 is TGTGCCAGCAGTCTTCAGGGGGCTTATAATTCACCCCTCCACTTT. It codes for CASSLQGAYNSPLHF. J is TRBJ1-6 and V is TRBV7-9, with 8 positions matching TRBD1. Germline CDR1 reads SEHNR; CDR2 reads FQNEAQ (reference sequence). This CDR3 spans 15 amino acids. The V segment lost 6 bases and the J segment 4 bases; nucleotides outside the gene matches: 5. The whole variable domain, filled in from reference TRBV7-9 and TRBJ1-6, reads DTGVSQNPRHKITKRGQNVTFRCDPISEHNRLYWYRQTLGQGPEFLTYFQNEAQLEKSRLLSDRFSAERPKGSFSTLEIQRTEQGDSAMYLCASSLQGAYNSPLHFGNGTRLTVT.

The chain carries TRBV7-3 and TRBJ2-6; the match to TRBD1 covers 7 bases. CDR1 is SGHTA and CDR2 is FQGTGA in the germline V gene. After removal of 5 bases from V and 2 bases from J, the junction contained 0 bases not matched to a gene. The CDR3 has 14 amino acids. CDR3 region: CASSDRAGANVLTF. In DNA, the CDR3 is TGTGCCAGCAGCGACAGGGCTGGGGCCAACGTCCTGACTTTC.

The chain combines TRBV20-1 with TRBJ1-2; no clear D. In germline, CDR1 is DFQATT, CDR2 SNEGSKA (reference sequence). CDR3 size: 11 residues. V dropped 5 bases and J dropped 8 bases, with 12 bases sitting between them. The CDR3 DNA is TGCAGTGCTGGGAGACTGGGAGGCTACACCTTC. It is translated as CSAGRLGGYTF.

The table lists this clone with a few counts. The CDR3 DNA follows: TGTGCCAGCAGTTTAGGGGGACAGAGTTATGGCTACACCTTC. Amino acid sequence: CASSLGGQSYGYTF. The chain couples TRBV28 to TRBJ1-2, with 7 bases lining up with TRBD1. Per germline, CDR1 MDHEN and CDR2 SYDVKM. The junction had 5 bases not matched to a gene; V was cut back by 2 bases and J by 5 bases. The CDR3 covers 14 residues.

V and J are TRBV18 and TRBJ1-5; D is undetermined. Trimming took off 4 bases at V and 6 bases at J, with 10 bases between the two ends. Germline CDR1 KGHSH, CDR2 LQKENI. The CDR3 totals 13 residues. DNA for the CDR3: TGTGCCAGCTCACTCGAAGAGGGTCAGCCCCAGCATTTT. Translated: CASSLEEGQPQHF.

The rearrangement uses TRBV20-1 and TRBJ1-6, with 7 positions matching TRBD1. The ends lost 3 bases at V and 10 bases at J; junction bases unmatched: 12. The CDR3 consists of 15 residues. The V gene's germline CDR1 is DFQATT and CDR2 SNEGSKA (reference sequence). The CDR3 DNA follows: TGCAGTGCTAGTGTTTCTAGGGGACAGTTGTCACCCCTCCACTTT. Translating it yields CSASVSRGQLSPLHF.

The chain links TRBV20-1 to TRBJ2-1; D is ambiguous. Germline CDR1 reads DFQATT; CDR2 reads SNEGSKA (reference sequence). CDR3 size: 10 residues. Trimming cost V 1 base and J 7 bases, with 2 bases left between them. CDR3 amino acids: CSARANEQFF. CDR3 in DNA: TGCAGTGCTAGAGCTAATGAGCAGTTCTTC.

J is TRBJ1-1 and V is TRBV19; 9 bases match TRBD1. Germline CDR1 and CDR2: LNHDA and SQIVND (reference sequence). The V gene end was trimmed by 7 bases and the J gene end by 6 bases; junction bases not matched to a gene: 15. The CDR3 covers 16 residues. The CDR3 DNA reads TGTGCCAGTACCCCGGACAGGGGAAAGGGATCAGCTGAAGCTTTCTTT. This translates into CASTPDRGKGSAEAFF.

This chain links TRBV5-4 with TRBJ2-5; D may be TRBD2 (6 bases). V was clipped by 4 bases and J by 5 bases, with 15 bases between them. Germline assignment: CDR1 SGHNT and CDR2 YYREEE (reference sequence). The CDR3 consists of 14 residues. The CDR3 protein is CASSPDSRGETQYF. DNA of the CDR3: TGTGCCAGCAGCCCGGACTCACGGGGGGAGACCCAGTACTTC.

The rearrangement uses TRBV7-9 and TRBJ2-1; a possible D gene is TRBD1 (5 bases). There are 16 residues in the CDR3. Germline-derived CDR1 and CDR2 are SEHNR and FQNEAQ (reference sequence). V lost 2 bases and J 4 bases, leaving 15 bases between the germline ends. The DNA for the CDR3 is TGTGCCAGCAGCTTATCAGGGCAGGGTTTATACAATGAGCAGTTCTTC. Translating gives CASSLSGQGLYNEQFF.

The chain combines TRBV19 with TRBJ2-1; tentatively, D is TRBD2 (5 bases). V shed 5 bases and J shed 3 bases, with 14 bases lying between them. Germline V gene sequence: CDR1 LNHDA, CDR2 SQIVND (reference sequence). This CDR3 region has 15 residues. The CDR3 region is CASSPYDRGYNEQFF. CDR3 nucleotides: TGTGCCAGTAGTCCCTACGACCGGGGCTACAATGAGCAGTTCTTC. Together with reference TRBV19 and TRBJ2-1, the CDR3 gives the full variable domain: DGGITQSPKYLFRKEGQNVTLSCEQNLNHDAMYWYRQDPGQGLRLIYYSQIVNDFQKGDIAEGYSVSREKKESFPLTVTSAQKNPTAFYLCASSPYDRGYNEQFFGPGTRLTVL.

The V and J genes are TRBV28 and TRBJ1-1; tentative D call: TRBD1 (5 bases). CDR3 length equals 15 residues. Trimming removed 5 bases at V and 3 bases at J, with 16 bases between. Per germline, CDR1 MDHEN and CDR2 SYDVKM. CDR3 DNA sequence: TGTGCCAGCAGTCTTCGAGGGAGGGGCTACACTGAAGCTTTCTTT. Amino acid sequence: CASSLRGRGYTEAFF.

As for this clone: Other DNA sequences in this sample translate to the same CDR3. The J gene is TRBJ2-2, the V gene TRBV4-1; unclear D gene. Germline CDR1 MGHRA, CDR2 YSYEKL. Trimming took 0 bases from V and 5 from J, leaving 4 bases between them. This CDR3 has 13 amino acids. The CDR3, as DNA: TGCGCCAGCAGCCAAGAGCGGACCGGGGAGCTGTTTTTT. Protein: CASSQERTGELFF.

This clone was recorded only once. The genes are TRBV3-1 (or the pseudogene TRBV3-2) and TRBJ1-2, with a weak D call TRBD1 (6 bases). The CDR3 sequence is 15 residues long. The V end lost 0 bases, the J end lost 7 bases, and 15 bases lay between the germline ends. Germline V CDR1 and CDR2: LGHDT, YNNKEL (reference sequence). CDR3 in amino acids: CASSQDRRQGSGYTF. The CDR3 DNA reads TGTGCCAGCAGCCAAGATCGAAGGCAGGGGAGTGGCTACACCTTC.

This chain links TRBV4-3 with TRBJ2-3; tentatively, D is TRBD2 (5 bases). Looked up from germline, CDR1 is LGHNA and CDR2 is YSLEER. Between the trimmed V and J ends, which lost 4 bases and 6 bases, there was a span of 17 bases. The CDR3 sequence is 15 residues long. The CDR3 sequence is CASSPSGGTFDTQYF. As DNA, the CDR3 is TGCGCCAGCAGCCCAAGTGGAGGAACTTTTGATACGCAGTATTTT.

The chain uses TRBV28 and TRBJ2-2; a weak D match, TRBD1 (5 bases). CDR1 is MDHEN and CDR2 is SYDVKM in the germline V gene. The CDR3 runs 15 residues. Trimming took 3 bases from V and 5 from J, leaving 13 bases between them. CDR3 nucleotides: TGTGCCAGCAGTTTTGCCAGGGTAAGTACCGGGGAGCTGTTTTTT. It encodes CASSFARVSTGELFF.

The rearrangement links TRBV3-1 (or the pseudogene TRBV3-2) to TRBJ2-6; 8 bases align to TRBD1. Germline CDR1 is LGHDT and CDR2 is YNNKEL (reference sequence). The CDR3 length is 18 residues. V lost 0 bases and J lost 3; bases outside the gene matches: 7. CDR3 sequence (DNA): TGTGCCAGCAGCCAAGATCGAGGCAGGGGGCTTGGGGCCAACGTCCTGACTTTC. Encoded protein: CASSQDRGRGLGANVLTF.

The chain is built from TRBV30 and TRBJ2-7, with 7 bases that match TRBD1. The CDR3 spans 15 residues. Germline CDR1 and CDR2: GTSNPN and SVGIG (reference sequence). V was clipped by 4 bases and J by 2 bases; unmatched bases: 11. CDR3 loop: CAWTNEGQRTYEQYF. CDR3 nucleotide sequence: TGTGCCTGGACCAACGAGGGACAGAGGACCTACGAGCAGTACTTC.

This CDR3 reads CASSPQPGDGYTF. Written as DNA, the CDR3 is TGTGCCAGCAGCCCCCAACCAGGTGATGGCTACACCTTC. V gene TRBV7-2 combines with J gene TRBJ1-2; D ambiguous. This CDR3 comprises 13 residues. Trimming cost V 5 bases and J 6 bases, with 13 bases left between them. Per germline, CDR1 SGHTA and CDR2 FQGNSA.

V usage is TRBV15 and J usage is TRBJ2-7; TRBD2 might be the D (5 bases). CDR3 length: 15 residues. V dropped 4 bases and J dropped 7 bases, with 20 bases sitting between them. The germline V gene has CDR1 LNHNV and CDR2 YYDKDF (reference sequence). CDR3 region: CATSISASGMGEQYF. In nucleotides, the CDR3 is TGTGCCACCAGCATCTCCGCGTCGGGGATGGGGGAGCAGTACTTC. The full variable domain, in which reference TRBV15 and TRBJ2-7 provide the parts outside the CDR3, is DAMVIQNPRYQVTQFGKPVTLSCSQTLNHNVMYWYQQKSSQAPKLLFHYYDKDFNNEADTPDNFQSRRPNTSFCFLDIRSPGLGDTAMYLCATSISASGMGEQYFGPGTRLTVT.

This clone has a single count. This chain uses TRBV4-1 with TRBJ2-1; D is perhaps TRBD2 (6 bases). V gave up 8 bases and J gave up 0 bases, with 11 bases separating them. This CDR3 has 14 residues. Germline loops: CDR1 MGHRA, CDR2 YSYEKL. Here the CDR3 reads CASRVRGSYNEQFF. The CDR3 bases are TGCGCCAGCCGGGTGCGGGGCTCCTACAATGAGCAGTTCTTC.

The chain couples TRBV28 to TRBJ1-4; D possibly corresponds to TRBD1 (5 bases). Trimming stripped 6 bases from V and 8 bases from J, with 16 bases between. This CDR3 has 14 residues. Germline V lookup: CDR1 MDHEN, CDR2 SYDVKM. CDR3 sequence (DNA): TGTGCCAGCAGACAACAGGTTTTACGAGAAAAACTGTTTTTT. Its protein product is CASRQQVLREKLFF.

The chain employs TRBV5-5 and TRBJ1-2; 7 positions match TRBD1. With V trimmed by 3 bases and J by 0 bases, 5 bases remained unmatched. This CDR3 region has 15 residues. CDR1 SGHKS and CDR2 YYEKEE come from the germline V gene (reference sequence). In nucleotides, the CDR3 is TGTGCCAGCAGCTGGGACAGTTTTGCTAACTATGGCTACACCTTC. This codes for CASSWDSFANYGYTF.

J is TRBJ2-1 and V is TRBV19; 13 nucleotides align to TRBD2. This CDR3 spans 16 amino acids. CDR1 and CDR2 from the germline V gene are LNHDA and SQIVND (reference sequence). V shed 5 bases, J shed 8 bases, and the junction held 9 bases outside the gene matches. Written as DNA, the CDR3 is TGTGCCAGTAGTTTTTTCACTAGCGGGGGGGCTTATGAGCAGTTCTTC. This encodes CASSFFTSGGAYEQFF. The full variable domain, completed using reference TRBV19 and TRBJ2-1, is DGGITQSPKYLFRKEGQNVTLSCEQNLNHDAMYWYRQDPGQGLRLIYYSQIVNDFQKGDIAEGYSVSREKKESFPLTVTSAQKNPTAFYLCASSFFTSGGAYEQFFGPGTRLTVL.

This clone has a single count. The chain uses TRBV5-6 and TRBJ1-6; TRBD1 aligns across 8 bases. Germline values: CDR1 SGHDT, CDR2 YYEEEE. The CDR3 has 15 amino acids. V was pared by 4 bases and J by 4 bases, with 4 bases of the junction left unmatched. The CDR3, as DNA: TGTGCCAGCAGCGGGGACAGGAGATATAATTCACCCCTCCACTTT. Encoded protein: CASSGDRRYNSPLHF.

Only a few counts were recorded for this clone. In DNA, the CDR3 is TGTGCCAGCAGTGGAATCAGGAACGAGCAGTACTTC. Protein product: CASSGIRNEQYF. The V call is TRBV12-3 or TRBV12-4, the J call TRBJ2-7; D gene unclear. Trimming stripped 5 bases from V and 5 bases from J, with 10 bases between. This CDR3 is 12 amino acids long.

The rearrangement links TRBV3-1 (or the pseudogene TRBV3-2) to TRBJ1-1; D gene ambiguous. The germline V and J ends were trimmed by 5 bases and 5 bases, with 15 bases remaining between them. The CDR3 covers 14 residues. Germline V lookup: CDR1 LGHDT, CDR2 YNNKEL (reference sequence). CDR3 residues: CASSSKLTITEAFF. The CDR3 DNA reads TGTGCCAGCAGCTCAAAACTAACCATTACTGAAGCTTTCTTT.

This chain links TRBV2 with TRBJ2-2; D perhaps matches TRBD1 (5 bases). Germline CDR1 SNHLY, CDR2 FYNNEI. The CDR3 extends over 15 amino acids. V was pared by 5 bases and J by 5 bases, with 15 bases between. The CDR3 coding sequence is TGTGCCAGCAGTTTACAGGAAGCCAGGACCGGGGAGCTGTTTTTT. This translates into CASSLQEARTGELFF.

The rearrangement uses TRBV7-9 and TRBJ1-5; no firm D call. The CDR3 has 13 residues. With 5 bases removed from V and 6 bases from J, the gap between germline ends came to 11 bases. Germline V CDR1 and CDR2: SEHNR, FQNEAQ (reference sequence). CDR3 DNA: TGTGCCAGCAGCATCACCGGGGTTCAGCCCCAGCATTTT. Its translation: CASSITGVQPQHF.